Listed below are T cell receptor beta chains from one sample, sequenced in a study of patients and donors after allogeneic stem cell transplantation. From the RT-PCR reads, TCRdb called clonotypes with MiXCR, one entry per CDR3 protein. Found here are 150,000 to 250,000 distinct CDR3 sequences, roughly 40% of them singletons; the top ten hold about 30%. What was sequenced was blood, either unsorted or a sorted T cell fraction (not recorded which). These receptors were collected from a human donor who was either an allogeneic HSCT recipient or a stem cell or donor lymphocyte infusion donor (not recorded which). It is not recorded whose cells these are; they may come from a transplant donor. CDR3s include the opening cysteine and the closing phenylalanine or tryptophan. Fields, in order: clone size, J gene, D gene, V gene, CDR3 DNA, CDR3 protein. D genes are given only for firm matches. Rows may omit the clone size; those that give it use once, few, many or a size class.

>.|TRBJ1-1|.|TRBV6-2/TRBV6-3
TGTGCCAGCAGTTTGTGGGTGGGACCAAGCATTGAAGCTTTCTTT
CASSLWVGPSIEAFF
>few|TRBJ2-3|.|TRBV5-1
TGCGCCAGCAGCTTGTTGGTTTCGGGCGCGGGACACACAGATACGCAGTATTTT
CASSLLVSGAGHTDTQYF
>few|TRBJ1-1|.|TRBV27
TGTGCCAGCAGTACACTAGACAGCCCCAACACTGAAGCTTTCTTT
CASSTLDSPNTEAFF
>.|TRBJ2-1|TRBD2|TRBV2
TGTGCCAGCAGCGGGAGCGGGAGGACGGCAAATGAGCAGTTCTTC
CASSGSGRTANEQFF
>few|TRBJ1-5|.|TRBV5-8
TGTGCCAGCAGCCCGGAAAGGGCAAGTCAGCCCCAGCATTTT
CASSPERASQPQHF
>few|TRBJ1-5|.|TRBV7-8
TGTGCCAGCAGCCCTCGGTCCCTAGCGGGGCCCAGCAATCAGCCCCAGCATTTT
CASSPRSLAGPSNQPQHF
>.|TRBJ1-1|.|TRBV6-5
TGTGCCAGCAGTTACACCGGTAAGGCTGAAGCTTTCTTT
CASSYTGKAEAFF
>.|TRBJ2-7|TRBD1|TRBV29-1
TGCAGCGTTCTGGGACAGGGCTACGAGCAGTACTTC
CSVLGQGYEQYF
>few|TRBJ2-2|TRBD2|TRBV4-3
TGCGCCAGCAGCCACGACCCCGGGACTAGCGGGAGAGATTACGGGGAGCTGTTTTTT
CASSHDPGTSGRDYGELFF
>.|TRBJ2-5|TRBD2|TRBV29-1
TGCAGCTTACTAGCGGGAGGTGAGACCCAGTACTTC
CSLLAGGETQYF
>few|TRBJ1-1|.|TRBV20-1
TGCAGTGCTAGACTCACTGAAGCTTTCTTT
CSARLTEAFF
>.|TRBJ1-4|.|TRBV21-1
TGTGCCAGCAGCAGAGGCGCTCGTCCAGGAGATGAAAAACTGTTTTTT
CASSRGARPGDEKLFF
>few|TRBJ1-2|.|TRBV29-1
TGCAGCGTTCATGATGGCTACACCTTC
CSVHDGYTF
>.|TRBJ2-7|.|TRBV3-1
TGTGCCAGCAGCCCCCACGCCTCCTACGAGCAGTACTTC
CASSPHASYEQYF
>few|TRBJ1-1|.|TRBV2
TGTGCCAGCAGTGCCCCCGGGGGCCTCCCCATGAACACTGAAGCTTTCTTT
CASSAPGGLPMNTEAFF
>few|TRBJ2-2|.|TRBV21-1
TGTGCCAGGAAGGGGGTGACTAACACCGGGGAGCTGTTTTTT
CARKGVTNTGELFF
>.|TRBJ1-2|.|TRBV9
TGTGCCAGCAGCGTAACCCCGAGCCCTAACTATGGCTACACCTTC
CASSVTPSPNYGYTF
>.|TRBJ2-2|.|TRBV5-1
TGCGCCAGCAGCTTGGCCCCGACTAGTCCTCCGAACACCGGGGAGCTGTTTTTT
CASSLAPTSPPNTGELFF
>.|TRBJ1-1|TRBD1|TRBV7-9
TGTGCCAGCAGCCTCCCCCTGACAGGGGGCCACACTGAAGCTTTCTTT
CASSLPLTGGHTEAFF
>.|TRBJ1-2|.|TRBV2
TGTGCCAGCAGTGAAACTCGTCTTGGCTACACCTTC
CASSETRLGYTF
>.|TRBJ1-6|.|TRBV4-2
TGTGCCAGCAGCCAAGATCCTCCAGGGCAGAGCTCCTATAATTCACCCCTCCACTTT
CASSQDPPGQSSYNSPLHF
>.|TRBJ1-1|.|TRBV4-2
TGTGCCAGCAGCCAAGATGGACCCGAGAACACTGAAGCTTTCTTT
CASSQDGPENTEAFF
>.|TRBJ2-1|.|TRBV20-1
TGCAGTGCTAGAGAGCGAGGGGGAGACTACAATGAGCAGTTCTTC
CSARERGGDYNEQFF
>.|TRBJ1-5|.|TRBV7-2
TGTGCCAGCAGCTGGGGGACGGCCCAAAATCAGCCCCAGCATTTT
CASSWGTAQNQPQHF
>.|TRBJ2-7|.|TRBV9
TGTGCCAGCAGCGTAGACGGCAGAAACTCCTACGAGCAGTACTTC
CASSVDGRNSYEQYF
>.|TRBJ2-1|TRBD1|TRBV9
TGTGCCAGCAGCGTAGAAGGGGGCAGGGAGAATGAGCAGTTCTTC
CASSVEGGRENEQFF
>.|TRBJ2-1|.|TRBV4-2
TGTGCCAGCAGCCACCAAAGAGAGGCCCAGGGTAATGAGCAGTTCTTC
CASSHQREAQGNEQFF
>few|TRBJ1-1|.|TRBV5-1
TGCGCCAGCAGCTTGGAGGACCACACTGAAGCTTTCTTT
CASSLEDHTEAFF
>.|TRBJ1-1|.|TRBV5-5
TGTGCCAGCAACGAATTGATCCGGCGGGAAGGGACTTTCTTT
CASNELIRREGTFF
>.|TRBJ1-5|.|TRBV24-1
TGTGCCACCAGTGAAGCAGGTTGGGGTCAGCCCCAGCATTTT
CATSEAGWGQPQHF
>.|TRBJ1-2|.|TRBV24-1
TGTGCCACCAGTGATGCGCAGAGAATCTATGGCTACACCTTC
CATSDAQRIYGYTF
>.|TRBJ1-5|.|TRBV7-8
TGTGCCAGCACCCCTTTAGGACAGCTTAATCAGCCCCAGCATTTT
CASTPLGQLNQPQHF
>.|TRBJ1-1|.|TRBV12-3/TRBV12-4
TGTGCCAGCAGTTTCTTGGGACAAACATCTGAAGCTTTCTTT
CASSFLGQTSEAFF
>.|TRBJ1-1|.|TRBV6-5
TGTGCCACCGTCAAGCAGGGGCCCGAAGGGGGCACTGAAGCTTTCTTT
CATVKQGPEGGTEAFF
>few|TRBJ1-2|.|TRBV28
TGTGCCTCCGGGGCAGGGGCATTCTTCTATGGCTACACCTTC
CASGAGAFFYGYTF
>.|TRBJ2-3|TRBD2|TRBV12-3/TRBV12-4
TGTGCCAGCAGTTGGACTAGCCCAGATACGCAGTATTTT
CASSWTSPDTQYF
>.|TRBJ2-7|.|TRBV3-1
TGTGCCAGCAGCTCCTTGAGGGCGGAAGACTCCTACGAGCAGTACTTC
CASSSLRAEDSYEQYF
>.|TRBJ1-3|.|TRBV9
TGTGCCAGCAGCGTAGGGGGCTCAACCTCTGGAAACACCATATATTTT
CASSVGGSTSGNTIYF
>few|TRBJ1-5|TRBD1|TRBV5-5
TGTGCCAGCAGCAATCACCGGGACAGAGGGGATCAGCCCCAGCATTTT
CASSNHRDRGDQPQHF
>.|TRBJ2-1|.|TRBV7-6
TGTGCCAGCAGCTTGAGGGGCGGGAATGAGCAGTTCTTC
CASSLRGGNEQFF
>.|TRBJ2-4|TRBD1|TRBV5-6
TGTGCCAGCAGCTGGGGGACAGGGGGAAACATTCAGTACTTC
CASSWGTGGNIQYF
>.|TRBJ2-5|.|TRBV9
TGTGCCAGCAGCCAGATGGGTGAGACCCAGTACTTC
CASSQMGETQYF
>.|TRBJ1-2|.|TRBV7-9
TGTGCCAGCAGCCCCGAAGGGGACGGCTACACCTTC
CASSPEGDGYTF
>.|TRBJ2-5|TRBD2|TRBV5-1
TGCGCCAGCAGCTTGGAGGGACTAGCGGGAACTCCATTGTCCCAGTACTTC
CASSLEGLAGTPLSQYF
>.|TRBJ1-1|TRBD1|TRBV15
TGTGCCACCAGCAGGGACAGGGGGGACACTGAAGCTTTCTTT
CATSRDRGDTEAFF
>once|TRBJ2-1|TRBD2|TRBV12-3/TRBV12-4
TGTGCCAGCAGTTGGGGCACTAGCGGTCCTTACAATGAGCAGTTCTTC
CASSWGTSGPYNEQFF
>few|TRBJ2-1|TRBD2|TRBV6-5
TGTGCCAGCAGTCGGACTAGCTGGGGCCGCAATGAGCAGTTCTTC
CASSRTSWGRNEQFF
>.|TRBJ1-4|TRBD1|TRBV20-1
TGCAGTGCCGCGGACAGGGTGAGGGAAAAACTGTTTTTT
CSAADRVREKLFF
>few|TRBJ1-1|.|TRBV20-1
TGCAGTGCTAGTGAACAGGGAGGGACTGAAGCTTTCTTT
CSASEQGGTEAFF
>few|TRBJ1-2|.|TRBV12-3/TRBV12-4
TGTGCCAGCACCCCGGCTGCGGGTAATGGCTACACCTTC
CASTPAAGNGYTF
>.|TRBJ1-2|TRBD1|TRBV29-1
TGCAGCGTTGAAGATGAAGGACAGGGACTCTATGGCTACACCTTC
CSVEDEGQGLYGYTF
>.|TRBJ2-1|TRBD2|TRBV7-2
TGTGCCAGCAGCTTGGCAATAGCGGGAGGAACTTACAATGAGCAGTTCTTC
CASSLAIAGGTYNEQFF
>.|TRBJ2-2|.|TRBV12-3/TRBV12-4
TGTGCCAGCAATCCCGGGGGGCTCATACTCACCGGGGAGCTGTTTTTT
CASNPGGLILTGELFF